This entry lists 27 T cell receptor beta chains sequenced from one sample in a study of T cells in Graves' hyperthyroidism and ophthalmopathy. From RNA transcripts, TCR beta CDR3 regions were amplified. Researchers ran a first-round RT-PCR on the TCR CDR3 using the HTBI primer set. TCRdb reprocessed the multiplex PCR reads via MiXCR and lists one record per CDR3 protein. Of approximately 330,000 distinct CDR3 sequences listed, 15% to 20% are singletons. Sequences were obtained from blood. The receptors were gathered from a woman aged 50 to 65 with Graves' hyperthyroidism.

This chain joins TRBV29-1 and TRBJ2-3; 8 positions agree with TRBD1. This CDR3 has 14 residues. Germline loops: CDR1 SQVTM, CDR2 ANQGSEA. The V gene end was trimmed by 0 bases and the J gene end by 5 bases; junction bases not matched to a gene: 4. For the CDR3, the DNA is TGCAGCGTTGAAGAGACAGGGGTTGGAGATACGCAGTATTTT. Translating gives CSVEETGVGDTQYF.

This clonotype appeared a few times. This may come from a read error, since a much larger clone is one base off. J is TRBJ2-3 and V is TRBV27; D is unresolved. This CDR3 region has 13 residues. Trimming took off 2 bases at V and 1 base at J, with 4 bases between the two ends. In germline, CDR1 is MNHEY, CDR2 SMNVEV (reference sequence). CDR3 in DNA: TGTGCCAGCAGTTTACTGCGCACAGATACGCAGTATTTT. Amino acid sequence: CASSLLRTDTQYF.

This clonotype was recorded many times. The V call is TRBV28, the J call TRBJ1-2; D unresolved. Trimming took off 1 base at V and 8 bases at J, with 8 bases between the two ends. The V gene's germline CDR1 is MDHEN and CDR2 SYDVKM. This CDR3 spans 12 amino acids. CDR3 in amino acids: CASSLFGEGYTF. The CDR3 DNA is TGTGCCAGCAGTTTATTTGGGGAAGGCTACACCTTC.

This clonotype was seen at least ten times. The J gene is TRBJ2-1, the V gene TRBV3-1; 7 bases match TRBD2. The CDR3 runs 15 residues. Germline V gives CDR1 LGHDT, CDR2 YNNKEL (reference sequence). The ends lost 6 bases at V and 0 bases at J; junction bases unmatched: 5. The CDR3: CASRSGTLSYNEQFF. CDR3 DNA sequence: TGTGCCAGCAGAAGCGGGACCCTCTCCTACAATGAGCAGTTCTTC.

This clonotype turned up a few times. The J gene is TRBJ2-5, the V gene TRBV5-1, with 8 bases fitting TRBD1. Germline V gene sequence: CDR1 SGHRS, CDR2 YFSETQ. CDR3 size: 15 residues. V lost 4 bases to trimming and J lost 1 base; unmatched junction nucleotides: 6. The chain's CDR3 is CASSRDRSFQETQYF. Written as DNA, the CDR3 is TGCGCCAGCAGCCGGGACAGGAGCTTCCAAGAGACCCAGTACTTC.

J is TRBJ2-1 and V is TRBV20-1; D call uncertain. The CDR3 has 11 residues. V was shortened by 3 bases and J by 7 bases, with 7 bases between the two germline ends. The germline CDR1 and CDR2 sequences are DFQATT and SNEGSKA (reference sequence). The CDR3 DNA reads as TGCAGTGCTAGGACTCGGAATGAGCAGTTCTTC. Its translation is CSARTRNEQFF.

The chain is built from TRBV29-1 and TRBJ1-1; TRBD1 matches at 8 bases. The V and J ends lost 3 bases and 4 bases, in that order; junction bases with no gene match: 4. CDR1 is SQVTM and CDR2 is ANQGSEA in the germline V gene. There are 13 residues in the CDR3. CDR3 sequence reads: CSVDRTGTTEAFF. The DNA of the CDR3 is TGCAGCGTTGATAGGACAGGGACCACTGAAGCTTTCTTT.

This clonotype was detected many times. CDR3 protein: CASSSTGSNYGYTF. DNA for the CDR3: TGTGCCAGCAGCTCGACAGGGTCTAACTATGGCTACACCTTC. The chain recombines TRBV7-9 with TRBJ1-2; TRBD1 agrees at 7 bases. The germline CDR1 and CDR2 sequences are SEHNR and FQNEAQ (reference sequence). After removal of 4 bases from V and 0 bases from J, the junction contained 2 bases not matched to a gene. CDR3 length: 14 residues.

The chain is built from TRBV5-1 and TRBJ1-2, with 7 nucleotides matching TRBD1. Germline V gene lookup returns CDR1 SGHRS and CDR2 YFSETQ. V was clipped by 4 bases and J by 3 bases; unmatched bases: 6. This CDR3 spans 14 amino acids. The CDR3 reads CASSPQGVDYGYTF. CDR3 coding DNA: TGCGCCAGCAGCCCCCAGGGGGTGGACTATGGCTACACCTTC. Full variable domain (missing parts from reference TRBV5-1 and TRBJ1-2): KAGVTQTPRYLIKTRGQQVTLSCSPISGHRSVSWYQQTPGQGLQFLFEYFSETQRNKGNFPGRFSGRQFSNSRSEMNVSTLELGDSALYLCASSPQGVDYGYTFGSGTRLTVV.

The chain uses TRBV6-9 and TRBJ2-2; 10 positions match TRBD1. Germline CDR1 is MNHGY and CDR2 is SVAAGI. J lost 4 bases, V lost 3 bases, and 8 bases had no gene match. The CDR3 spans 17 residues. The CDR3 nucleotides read TGTGCCAGCAGTTACGGAGACAGGGGGCTCGGCACCGGGGAGCTGTTTTTT. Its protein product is CASSYGDRGLGTGELFF.

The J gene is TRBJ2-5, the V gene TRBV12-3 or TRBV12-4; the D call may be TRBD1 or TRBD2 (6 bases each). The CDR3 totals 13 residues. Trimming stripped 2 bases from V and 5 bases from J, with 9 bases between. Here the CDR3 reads CASSLRGVETQYF. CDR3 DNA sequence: TGTGCCAGCAGTTTAAGGGGGGTCGAGACCCAGTACTTC.

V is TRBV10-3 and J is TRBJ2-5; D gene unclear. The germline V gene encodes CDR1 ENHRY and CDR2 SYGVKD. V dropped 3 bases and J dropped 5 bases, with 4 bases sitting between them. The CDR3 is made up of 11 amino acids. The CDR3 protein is CAISDSETQYF. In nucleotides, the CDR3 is TGTGCCATCAGTGATAGCGAGACCCAGTACTTC.

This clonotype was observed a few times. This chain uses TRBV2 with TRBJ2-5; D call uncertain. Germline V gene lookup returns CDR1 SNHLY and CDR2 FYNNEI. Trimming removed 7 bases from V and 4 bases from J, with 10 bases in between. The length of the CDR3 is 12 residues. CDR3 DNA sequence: TGTGCCAGCATGTCGTCGGGAGAGACCCAGTACTTC. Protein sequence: CASMSSGETQYF.

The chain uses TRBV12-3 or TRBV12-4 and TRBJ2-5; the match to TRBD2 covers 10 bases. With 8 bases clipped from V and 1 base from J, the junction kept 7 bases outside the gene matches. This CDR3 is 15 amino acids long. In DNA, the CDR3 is TGTGCCAGCGGGGGGCTAGCGGGGGTCCAAGAGACCCAGTACTTC. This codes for CASGGLAGVQETQYF.

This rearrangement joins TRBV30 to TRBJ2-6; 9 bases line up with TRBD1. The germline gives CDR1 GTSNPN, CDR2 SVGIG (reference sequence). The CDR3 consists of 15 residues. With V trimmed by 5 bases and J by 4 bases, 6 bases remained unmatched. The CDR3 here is CAWVDRGSGANVLTF. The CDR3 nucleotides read TGTGCCTGGGTTGACAGGGGGTCAGGGGCCAACGTCCTGACTTTC.

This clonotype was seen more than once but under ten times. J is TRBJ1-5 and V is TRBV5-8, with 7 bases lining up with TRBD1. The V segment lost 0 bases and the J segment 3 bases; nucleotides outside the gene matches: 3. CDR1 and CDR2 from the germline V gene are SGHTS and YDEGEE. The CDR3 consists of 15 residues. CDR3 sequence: CASSLEGQPNQPQHF. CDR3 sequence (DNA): TGTGCCAGCAGCTTGGAGGGACAGCCCAATCAGCCCCAGCATTTT. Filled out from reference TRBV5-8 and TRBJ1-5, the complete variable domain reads EAGVTQSPTHLIKTRGQQATLRCSPISGHTSVYWYQQALGLGLQFLLWYDEGEERNRGNFPPRFSGRQFPNYSSELNVNALELEDSALYLCASSLEGQPNQPQHFGDGTRLSIL.

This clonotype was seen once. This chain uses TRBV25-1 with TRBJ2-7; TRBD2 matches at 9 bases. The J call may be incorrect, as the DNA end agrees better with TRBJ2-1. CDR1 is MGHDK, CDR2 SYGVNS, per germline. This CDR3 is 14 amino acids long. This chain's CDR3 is CASSERGGRDEQFF. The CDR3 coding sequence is TGTGCCAGCAGTGAGCGGGGGGGCCGTGACGAGCAGTTCTTC.

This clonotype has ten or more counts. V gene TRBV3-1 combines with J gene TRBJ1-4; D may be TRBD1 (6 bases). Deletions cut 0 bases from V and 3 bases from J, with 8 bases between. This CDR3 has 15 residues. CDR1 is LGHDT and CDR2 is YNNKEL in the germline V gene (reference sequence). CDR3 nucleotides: TGTGCCAGCAGCCAAGAGGACAGAGCTAATGAAAAACTGTTTTTT. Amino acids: CASSQEDRANEKLFF.

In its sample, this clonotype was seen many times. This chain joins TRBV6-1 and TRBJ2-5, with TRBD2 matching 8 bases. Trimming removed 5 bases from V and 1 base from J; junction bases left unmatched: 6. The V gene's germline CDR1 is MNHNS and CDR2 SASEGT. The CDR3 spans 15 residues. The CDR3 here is CASSYLAGGQETQYF. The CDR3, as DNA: TGTGCCAGCAGTTATCTAGCGGGCGGCCAAGAGACCCAGTACTTC.

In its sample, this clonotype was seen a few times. CDR3 coding DNA: TGCGCCAGCAGCTCTTGGGGGGGCGGCGTGGATCTGTTCTTC. Its protein is CASSSWGGGVDLFF. The chain joins TRBV5-1 to TRBJ2-1; possible D gene TRBD2, 7 bases. Trimming removed 3 bases at V and 15 bases at J, with 22 bases between. Germline-derived CDR1 and CDR2 are SGHRS and YFSETQ. The CDR3 covers 14 residues.

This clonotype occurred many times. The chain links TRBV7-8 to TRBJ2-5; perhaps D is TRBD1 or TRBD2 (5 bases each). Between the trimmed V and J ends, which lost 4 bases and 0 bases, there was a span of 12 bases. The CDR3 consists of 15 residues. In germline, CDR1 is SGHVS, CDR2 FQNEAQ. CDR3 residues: CASSSGRQYQETQYF. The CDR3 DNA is TGTGCCAGCAGCTCGGGACGGCAGTACCAAGAGACCCAGTACTTC.

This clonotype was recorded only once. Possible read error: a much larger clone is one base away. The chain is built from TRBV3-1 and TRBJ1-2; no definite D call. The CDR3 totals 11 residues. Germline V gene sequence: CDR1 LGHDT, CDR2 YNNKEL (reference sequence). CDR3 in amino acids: CASSRRDGHTF. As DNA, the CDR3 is TGTGCCAGCAGTCGAAGGGATGGCCACACCTTC.

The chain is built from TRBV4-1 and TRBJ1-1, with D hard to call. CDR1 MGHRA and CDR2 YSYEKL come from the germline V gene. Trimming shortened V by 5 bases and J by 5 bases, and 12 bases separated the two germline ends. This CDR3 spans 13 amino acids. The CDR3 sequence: CASSVQLTTEAFF. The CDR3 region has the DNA TGCGCCAGCAGCGTACAACTTACTACTGAAGCTTTCTTT.

CDR3 coding DNA: TGTGCCAGCAGTTTATTGCCAGGGAACACTGAAGCTTTCTTT. Translating gives CASSLLPGNTEAFF. The chain employs TRBV12-3 or TRBV12-4 and TRBJ1-1; D is unclear. The V gene lost 2 bases and the J gene lost 1 base, with 8 bases spanning the gap. The CDR3 loop spans 14 amino acids.

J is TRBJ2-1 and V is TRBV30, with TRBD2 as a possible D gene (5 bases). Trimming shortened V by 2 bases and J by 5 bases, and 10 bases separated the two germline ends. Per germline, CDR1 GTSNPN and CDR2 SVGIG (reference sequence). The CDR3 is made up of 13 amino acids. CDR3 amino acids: CAWSSLVDNEQFF. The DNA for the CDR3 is TGTGCCTGGAGTTCACTAGTAGACAATGAGCAGTTCTTC.

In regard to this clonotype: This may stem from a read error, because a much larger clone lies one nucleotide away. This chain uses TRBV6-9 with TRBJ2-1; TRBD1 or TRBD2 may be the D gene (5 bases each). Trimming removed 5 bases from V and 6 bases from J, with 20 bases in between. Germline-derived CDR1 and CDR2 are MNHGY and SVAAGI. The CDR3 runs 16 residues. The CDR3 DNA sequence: TGTGCCAGCAGTGATGCTGGAGGAAGGGGAACCAATGAGCAGTTCTTC. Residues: CASSDAGGRGTNEQFF.

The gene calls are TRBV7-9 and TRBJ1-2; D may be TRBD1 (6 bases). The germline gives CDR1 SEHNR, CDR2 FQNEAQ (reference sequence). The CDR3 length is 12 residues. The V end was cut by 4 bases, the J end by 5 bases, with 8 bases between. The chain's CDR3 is CASSSGQYGYTF. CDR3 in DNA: TGTGCCAGCAGCTCAGGACAGTATGGCTACACCTTC.